The 29 T cell receptor beta chains listed next were all sequenced from one sample in a study of long-term antiretroviral therapy in people with HIV. They ran version v3.0 of the immunoSEQ assay at survey level. Repertoires were generated with immunoSEQ multiplex PCR, while TCRdb's copy carries only in-frame clones and drops some. The sample yields about 28,000 clones, about 90% seen once. The sample was unsorted PBMCs, taken 2 years after starting antiretroviral therapy. The receptor source for this set is a man aged 50-60 years with HIV.

This clone was counted only a few times. DNA for the CDR3: TGTGCCAGCAGCTTAGGACAGGGAGGTTACGGCTACACCTTC. It codes for CASSLGQGGYGYTF. The chain employs TRBV13 and TRBJ1-2; D is perhaps TRBD1 (6 bases). V gave up 0 bases and J gave up 8 bases, with 13 bases separating them. This CDR3 is built from 14 residues. Per the germline V gene, CDR1 is PRHDT and CDR2 is FYEKMQ (reference sequence). The variable domain in full, with the rest retrieved from reference TRBV13 and TRBJ1-2, is AAGVIQSPRHLIKEKRETATLKCYPIPRHDTVYWYQQGPGQDPQFLISFYEKMQSDKGSIPDRFSAQQFSDYHSELNMSSLELGDSALYFCASSLGQGGYGYTFGSGTRLTVV.

This clone was picked up one time. This sequence joins TRBV5-6 and TRBJ1-2; 10 positions agree with TRBD1. The germline V gene encodes CDR1 SGHDT and CDR2 YYEEEE. Trimming took 1 base from V and 14 from J; bases not matched to a gene: 8. The CDR3 runs to 13 residues. CDR3 in DNA: TGTGCCAGCAGCTTGTCGGGACAGGGGAAAAGGACCTTC. Encoded protein: CASSLSGQGKRTF.

The chain employs TRBV15 and TRBJ2-1, with 9 positions matching TRBD2. This CDR3 has 16 residues. V dropped 1 base and J dropped 6; count of bases not matched to a gene: 7. Per the germline V gene, CDR1 is LNHNV and CDR2 is YYDKDF (reference sequence). CDR3 protein: CATSRGDRLAVNEQFF. The CDR3 DNA reads as TGTGCCACCAGCAGAGGAGACAGACTAGCGGTCAATGAGCAGTTCTTC.

The CDR3 bases are TGTGCCAGCAGGGTACAGGGAAAAGAAAAACTGTTTTTT. This gives the protein CASRVQGKEKLFF. V and J are TRBV11-2 and TRBJ1-4, with D maybe TRBD1 (6 bases). V was pared by 6 bases and J by 8 bases, with 13 bases between. Germline V lookup: CDR1 SGHAT, CDR2 FQNNGV. The CDR3 totals 13 residues.

DNA of the CDR3: TGTGCCAGCAGCTTGGGTAGCTCAGATACGCAGTATTTT. Translating gives CASSLGSSDTQYF. The genes are TRBV7-9 and TRBJ2-3; D ambiguous. The germline gives CDR1 SEHNR, CDR2 FQNEAQ (reference sequence). This CDR3 spans 13 amino acids. V was pared by 3 bases and J by 4 bases, with 8 bases between.

CDR3 amino acids: CASSLLGKQENSPLHF. The CDR3 nucleotides are TGTGCCAGCAGTTTATTGGGTAAACAGGAAAATTCACCCCTCCACTTT. The chain joins TRBV28 to TRBJ1-6, with D perhaps TRBD1 (5 bases). CDR3 length equals 16 residues. The germline V gene has CDR1 MDHEN and CDR2 SYDVKM. The V end lost 1 base, the J end lost 7 bases, and 14 bases lay between the germline ends.

This rearrangement joins TRBV6-5 to TRBJ2-5; D is unresolved. The CDR3 is 14 amino acids. Germline V CDR1 and CDR2: MNHEY, SVGAGI. The germline V and J ends were trimmed by 1 base and 2 bases, with 8 bases remaining between them. The CDR3 region has the DNA TGTGCCAGCAGTTACTTTTCAGAACAAGAGACCCAGTACTTC. Encoded protein: CASSYFSEQETQYF.

The V call is TRBV11-3, the J call TRBJ2-3, with D possibly TRBD1 on 6 matching bases. The V end lost 2 bases, the J end lost 5 bases, and 17 bases lay between the germline ends. Germline assignment: CDR1 SGHNT and CDR2 YENEEA. CDR3 length: 16 residues. Here the CDR3 reads CASSLNPGVSVDTQYF. In nucleotides, the CDR3 is TGTGCCAGCAGCTTAAATCCAGGGGTTTCGGTAGATACGCAGTATTTT. The variable domain in full, with the rest retrieved from reference TRBV11-3 and TRBJ2-3, is EAGVVQSPRYKIIEKKQPVAFWCNPISGHNTLYWYLQNLGQGPELLIRYENEEAVDDSQLPKDRFSAERLKGVDSTLKIQPAELGDSAVYLCASSLNPGVSVDTQYFGPGTRLTVL.

The gene calls are TRBV28 and TRBJ1-3, with D possibly TRBD1 on 5 matching bases. This CDR3 contains 14 residues. V was cut by 8 bases and J by 2 bases, with 13 bases left in between. Looked up from germline, CDR1 is MDHEN and CDR2 is SYDVKM. DNA of the CDR3: TGTGCCAGCCATGGGGGAGTCACTGGAAACACCATATATTTT. It yields the protein CASHGGVTGNTIYF.

The CDR3 DNA sequence: TGTGCCAGCTCACCTTCGGGGACAGGGCTTCATGAAGCTTTCTTT. This gives the protein CASSPSGTGLHEAFF. The chain uses TRBV18 and TRBJ1-1, with TRBD1 matching over 9 bases. Trimming took 3 bases from V and 7 from J; bases not matched to a gene: 9. The CDR3 runs 15 residues. CDR1 and CDR2 (germline): KGHSH, LQKENI.

This chain uses TRBV7-2 with TRBJ1-2; a possible D gene is TRBD1 (5 bases). Trimming removed 5 bases from V and 4 bases from J, with 14 bases in between. The CDR3 covers 14 residues. The germline V gene encodes CDR1 SGHTA and CDR2 FQGNSA. The CDR3 DNA reads TGTGCCAGCAGCCTGGGACCGTTACCCTATGGCTACACCTTC. Translated: CASSLGPLPYGYTF. The full variable domain, its missing parts supplied by reference TRBV7-2 and TRBJ1-2, is GAGVSQSPSNKVTEKGKDVELRCDPISGHTALYWYRQSLGQGLEFLIYFQGNSAPDKSGLPSDRFSAERTGGSVSTLTIQRTQQEDSAVYLCASSLGPLPYGYTFGSGTRLTVV.

The J gene is TRBJ2-3, the V gene TRBV9, with 8 bases matching TRBD2. The CDR3 runs 16 residues. V lost 2 bases and J lost 2; bases outside the gene matches: 7. Per germline, CDR1 SGDLS and CDR2 YYNGEE. For the CDR3, the DNA is TGTGCCAGCAGCGTCGTGTCGGGGGGGCACACAGATACGCAGTATTTT. It is translated as CASSVVSGGHTDTQYF.

This clone was observed once. The chain combines TRBV6-5 with TRBJ1-2; 9 bases line up with TRBD1. Per the germline V gene, CDR1 is MNHEY and CDR2 is SVGAGI. V was clipped by 7 bases and J by 2 bases; unmatched bases: 8. The CDR3 contains 15 residues. The CDR3 sequence: CASTALGTGNYGYTF. CDR3 coding DNA: TGTGCCAGCACCGCACTCGGGACAGGGAACTATGGCTACACCTTC.

The V and J genes are TRBV15 and TRBJ2-5; D uncertain. Germline CDR1 reads LNHNV; CDR2 reads YYDKDF (reference sequence). Deletions cut 0 bases from V and 2 bases from J, with 10 bases between. CDR3 size: 15 residues. The CDR3 coding sequence is TGTGCCACCAGCAGAGAGGCGGCAGCACAAGAGACCCAGTACTTC. Translating it yields CATSREAAAQETQYF.

The CDR3 is CASSIRSRTSGFYNEQFF. The CDR3 DNA is TGTGCCAGTAGTATAAGGTCCAGGACTAGCGGGTTCTACAATGAGCAGTTCTTC. V and J are TRBV19 and TRBJ2-1; 11 positions agree with TRBD2. Germline loops: CDR1 LNHDA, CDR2 SQIVND (reference sequence). The J segment lost 3 bases and the V segment lost 2 bases, leaving 9 bases of the junction unmatched. This CDR3 region has 18 residues.

The chain links TRBV7-9 to TRBJ2-1, with D possibly being TRBD1 or TRBD2 (5 bases each). This CDR3 spans 17 amino acids. From germline, CDR1 is SEHNR and CDR2 FQNEAQ (reference sequence). Trimming shortened V by 5 bases and J by 2 bases, and 19 bases separated the two germline ends. The CDR3 sequence: CASSNPTGTDTYNEQFF. DNA of the CDR3: TGTGCCAGCAGCAACCCTACCGGGACGGATACCTACAATGAGCAGTTCTTC.

The rearrangement links TRBV7-9 to TRBJ2-3; no reliable D call. The CDR3 is 13 residues long. With 1 base removed from V and 4 bases from J, the gap between germline ends came to 6 bases. CDR1 is SEHNR, CDR2 FQNEAQ, per germline (reference sequence). The CDR3: CASSLDPADTQYF. The CDR3 DNA reads as TGTGCCAGCAGCTTAGACCCCGCAGATACGCAGTATTTT.

The chain recombines TRBV10-3 with TRBJ2-7; TRBD2 matches 8 bases. V shed 3 bases and J 4 bases; nucleotides not matched to a gene: 5. The CDR3 sequence is 14 residues long. The V gene's germline CDR1 is ENHRY and CDR2 SYGVKD. CDR3 in DNA: TGTGCCATCAGTGATCTGAGCGGGGGTTACGAGCAGTACTTC. This gives the protein CAISDLSGGYEQYF.

The chain joins TRBV4-1 to TRBJ2-2; D call uncertain. CDR1 MGHRA and CDR2 YSYEKL come from the germline V gene. V was shortened by 1 base and J by 4 bases, with 10 bases between the two germline ends. This CDR3 has 15 residues. The CDR3 region has the DNA TGCGCCAGCAGCCAAGCTTATGGCGGCACCGGGGAGCTGTTTTTT. Translated, it gives CASSQAYGGTGELFF.

This clone has more than one count but fewer than ten. The chain recombines TRBV7-9 with TRBJ2-7; 7 bases align to TRBD1. Germline assignment: CDR1 SEHNR and CDR2 FQNEAQ (reference sequence). The V gene end was trimmed by 5 bases and the J gene end by 6 bases; junction bases not matched to a gene: 7. This CDR3 spans 13 amino acids. The CDR3 loop is CASSRIAGGEQYF. The CDR3 nucleotides read TGTGCCAGCAGCCGAATCGCAGGGGGCGAGCAGTACTTC.

This sequence joins TRBV27 and TRBJ2-2; the D is unclear. Germline CDR1 reads MNHEY; CDR2 reads SMNVEV (reference sequence). This CDR3 comprises 13 residues. Trimming stripped 3 bases from V and 0 bases from J, with 2 bases between. CDR3 in amino acids: CASSFPNTGELFF. The CDR3 region has the DNA TGTGCCAGCAGTTTCCCGAACACCGGGGAGCTGTTTTTT.

The J gene is TRBJ1-1, the V gene TRBV6-1; 9 bases match TRBD1. CDR1 MNHNS and CDR2 SASEGT come from the germline V gene. The CDR3 consists of 18 residues. V lost 2 bases to trimming and J lost 7 bases; unmatched junction nucleotides: 17. CDR3 bases: TGTGCCAGCAGTGAACTTTACATCCCCACAGGGGGCGGCGGTGAAGCTTTCTTT. It is translated as CASSELYIPTGGGGEAFF.

This chain uses TRBV11-2 with TRBJ1-2; D not resolved. V lost 5 bases and J 4 bases, leaving 11 bases between the germline ends. This CDR3 has 13 amino acids. Germline values: CDR1 SGHAT, CDR2 FQNNGV. CDR3: CASSASLGYGYTF. DNA of the CDR3: TGTGCCAGCAGCGCATCCCTGGGCTATGGCTACACCTTC.

The chain is built from TRBV7-8 and TRBJ1-1, with TRBD1 matching over 7 bases. Germline values: CDR1 SGHVS, CDR2 FQNEAQ. The CDR3 totals 18 residues. V dropped 2 bases and J dropped 0; count of bases not matched to a gene: 12. The CDR3 sequence is CASSLKPLQGGLNTEAFF. In DNA, the CDR3 is TGTGCCAGCAGCTTAAAACCCCTCCAGGGGGGACTGAACACTGAAGCTTTCTTT.

The chain uses TRBV28 and TRBJ2-5; possibly TRBD1 for D (5 bases). CDR3 length equals 16 residues. Germline-derived CDR1 and CDR2 are MDHEN and SYDVKM. V dropped 4 bases and J dropped 3 bases, with 18 bases sitting between them. CDR3 DNA: TGTGCCAGCAGTTCCTTAACGCAGGGAAAAAAAGAGACCCAGTACTTC. It encodes CASSSLTQGKKETQYF.

This chain links TRBV7-8 with TRBJ1-6; D ambiguous. The ends were cut back, 4 bases at V and 7 bases at J, with 8 bases in the middle. Germline CDR1 and CDR2: SGHVS and FQNEAQ. This CDR3 has 13 amino acids. The CDR3 DNA follows: TGTGCCAGCAGCTCCGGTTCGAATTCACCCCTCCACTTT. It codes for CASSSGSNSPLHF.

The chain is built from TRBV18 and TRBJ2-1; 8 bases line up with TRBD1. The germline CDR1 and CDR2 sequences are KGHSH and LQKENI. V was pared by 3 bases and J by 7 bases, with 5 bases of the junction left unmatched. The CDR3 contains 14 residues. Here the CDR3 DNA reads TGTGCCAGCTCACCCACGTGGACAGGGAATGAGCAGTTCTTC. Protein product: CASSPTWTGNEQFF.

V and J are TRBV15 and TRBJ1-1; D gene ambiguous. V lost 4 bases and J 0 bases, leaving 3 bases between the germline ends. CDR3 size: 12 residues. Germline values: CDR1 LNHNV, CDR2 YYDKDF (reference sequence). In DNA form, the CDR3 reads TGTGCCACCAGCAAGATGAACACTGAAGCTTTCTTT. Amino acids: CATSKMNTEAFF.

This clone came up once. The V call is TRBV21-1, the J call TRBJ2-1; the table names TRBD1, a call not compared with the DNA. TRBV21-1 is designated a pseudogene. The CDR3 sequence is 16 residues long. CDR3 DNA sequence: TGTGCCAGCAGCCCCGGACACCTCAGCTCCTACAATGAGCAGTTCTTC. Protein sequence: CASSPGHLSSYNEQFF.